Below are 13 T cell receptor beta chains sequenced from a single sample in a study of cytomegalovirus exposure and HLA in healthy donors. The PCR contained 60 Vbeta and 13 Jbeta primers. Here immunoSEQ multiplex PCR was the method, and the copy in TCRdb shows in-frame clones only, minus some. The sample holds around 150,000 clones; 65% to 85% are singletons and the top ten take around 3%. The sequencing sample was made of PBMCs. These receptors originate from a woman aged 45 to 65 in good health and CMV-seropositive.

As for this clone: One junction end disagrees with the germline gene, perhaps due to a read error. V and J are TRBV7-9 and TRBJ2-3; TRBD2 aligns across 10 bases. Germline lookup yields CDR1 SEHNR and CDR2 FQNEAQ (reference sequence). The CDR3 covers 17 residues. The CDR3 loop is CSSSSILSGGYTDTQYF. For the CDR3, the DNA is TGTTCCAGCAGCTCAATCCTTAGCGGGGGGTACACAGATACGCAGTATTTT. The full variable domain, with the rest looked up from reference TRBV7-9 and TRBJ2-3, is DTGVSQNPRHKITKRGQNVTFRCDPISEHNRLYWYRQTLGQGPEFLTYFQNEAQLEKSRLLSDRFSAERPKGSFSTLEIQRTEQGDSAMYLCSSSSILSGGYTDTQYFGPGTRLTVL.

The chain is built from TRBV9 and TRBJ1-2; D is ambiguous. Germline assignment: CDR1 SGDLS and CDR2 YYNGEE. CDR3 length: 13 amino acids. V lost 4 bases, J lost 7 bases, and 14 bases lay in between. CDR3 amino acids: CASSSRTFGGYTF. The DNA of the CDR3 is TGTGCCAGCAGCTCCCGGACTTTTGGTGGCTACACCTTC.

This clone occurred a few times. The CDR3 DNA is TGTGCCAGCAGCCGTGCAGTTCAAGAGACCCAGTACTTC. Translation gives CASSRAVQETQYF. This chain links TRBV11-2 with TRBJ2-5; D unclear. V lost 5 bases to trimming and J lost 2 bases, with 9 bases between them. There are 13 residues in the CDR3. The germline V gene has CDR1 SGHAT and CDR2 FQNNGV.

The V and J genes are TRBV6-6 and TRBJ2-1; D is undetermined. Trimming pared 2 bases from V and 0 bases from J, leaving 8 bases between. Per the germline V gene, CDR1 is MNHNY and CDR2 is SVGAGI (reference sequence). The CDR3 consists of 15 residues. As DNA, the CDR3 is TGTGCCAGCAGTTACGTGACACGCTCCTACAATGAGCAGTTCTTC. This gives the protein CASSYVTRSYNEQFF.

This clone was detected a few times. The V and J genes are TRBV11-2 and TRBJ1-1; no firm D call. Per germline, CDR1 SGHAT and CDR2 FQNNGV. CDR3 size: 15 residues. V lost 5 bases and J lost 1, with 14 bases in between. The CDR3 nucleotides are TGTGCCAGCAGCCCGATGGGCAGTTCGAACACTGAAGCTTTCTTT. It is translated as CASSPMGSSNTEAFF.

In regard to this clone: At one end the junction does not follow the germline gene, possibly because of a read error. J is TRBJ1-2 and V is TRBV7-9, with D maybe TRBD1 (5 bases). The CDR3 spans 13 residues. Germline V gene data show CDR1 as SEHNR and CDR2 as FQNEAQ (reference sequence). CDR3 coding DNA: TGTGCCAGCAGCCCTCCGGGGGTGGGCCTAGTCTCCTTC. It is translated as CASSPPGVGLVSF.

This chain joins TRBV9 and TRBJ2-1; 11 bases are shared with TRBD2. Germline values: CDR1 SGDLS, CDR2 YYNGEE. There are 17 residues in the CDR3. After removal of 0 bases from V and 5 bases from J, the junction contained 7 bases not matched to a gene. The CDR3 DNA follows: TGTGCCAGCAGCGTAGGGGCCCGACTAGCGGGGAACAATGAGCAGTTCTTC. It is translated as CASSVGARLAGNNEQFF. Using reference TRBV9 and TRBJ2-1 for the parts outside the CDR3, the full variable domain is DSGVTQTPKHLITATGQRVTLRCSPRSGDLSVYWYQQSLDQGLQFLIQYYNGEERAKGNILERFSAQQFPDLHSELNLSSLELGDSALYFCASSVGARLAGNNEQFFGPGTRLTVL.

This clone has a handful of counts. CDR3 sequence (DNA): TGCGCCAGCAGCTTGCCAGGGGGCAATGAGCAGTTCTTC. It translates to CASSLPGGNEQFF. The chain couples TRBV5-1 to TRBJ2-1; 7 bases are shared with TRBD1. V shed 1 base, J shed 6 bases, and the junction held 1 base outside the gene matches. CDR1 is SGHRS and CDR2 is YFSETQ in the germline V gene. This CDR3 is built from 13 residues.

The gene calls are TRBV2 and TRBJ1-5; D possibly corresponds to TRBD1 (5 bases). The CDR3 loop spans 13 amino acids. Germline V CDR1 and CDR2: SNHLY, FYNNEI. V lost 7 bases to trimming and J lost 5 bases, with 12 bases between them. DNA for the CDR3: TGTGCCAGCACCGGGGGGGGTTATCAGCCCCAGCATTTT. Its protein product is CASTGGGYQPQHF.

The V call is TRBV19, the J call TRBJ1-4; TRBD1 matches at 10 bases. Unmatched junction bases numbered 11, after V lost 10 bases and J lost 0 bases. There are 17 residues in the CDR3. Per the germline V gene, CDR1 is LNHDA and CDR2 is SQIVND (reference sequence). The CDR3 protein is CATGRGQGRATNEKLFF. The DNA for the CDR3 is TGTGCCACCGGAAGGGGACAGGGGAGGGCAACTAATGAAAAACTGTTTTTT.

The chain couples TRBV6-1 to TRBJ1-1; 9 bases match TRBD1. Germline CDR1 and CDR2: MNHNS and SASEGT. The CDR3 runs to 16 residues. V trimming: 0 bases; J trimming: 1 base; junction bases outside the gene matches: 3. The CDR3 DNA reads as TGTGCCAGCAGTGAAGCGGGACAGGGATGGAACACTGAAGCTTTCTTT. Protein product: CASSEAGQGWNTEAFF.

The chain joins TRBV6-5 to TRBJ2-1; TRBD2 matches at 7 bases. The CDR3 spans 16 residues. Germline lookup yields CDR1 MNHEY and CDR2 SVGAGI. The ends lost 0 bases at V and 7 bases at J; junction bases unmatched: 9. CDR3: CASSYSGEGRWNEQFF. The CDR3 DNA reads TGTGCCAGCAGTTACTCGGGGGAGGGGAGGTGGAATGAGCAGTTCTTC.

The chain has TRBV5-4 and TRBJ1-1; the D is unclear. Germline V gene sequence: CDR1 SGHNT, CDR2 YYREEE (reference sequence). V lost 5 bases, J lost 4 bases, and 18 bases lay in between. This CDR3 is 15 amino acids long. The CDR3 sequence is CASRQTGSRGTEAFF. CDR3 bases: TGTGCCAGCAGACAAACCGGGTCAAGAGGCACTGAAGCTTTCTTT.